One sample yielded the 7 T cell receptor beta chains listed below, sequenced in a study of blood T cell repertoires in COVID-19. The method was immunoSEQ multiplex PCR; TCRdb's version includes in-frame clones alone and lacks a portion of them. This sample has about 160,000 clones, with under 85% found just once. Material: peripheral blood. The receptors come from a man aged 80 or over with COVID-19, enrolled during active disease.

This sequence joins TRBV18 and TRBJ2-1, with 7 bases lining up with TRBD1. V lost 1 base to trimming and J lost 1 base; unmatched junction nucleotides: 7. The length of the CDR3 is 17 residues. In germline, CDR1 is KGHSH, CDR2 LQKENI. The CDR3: CASSPQGARQSYNEQFF. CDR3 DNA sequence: TGTGCCAGCTCACCACAGGGGGCTAGGCAATCCTACAATGAGCAGTTCTTC.

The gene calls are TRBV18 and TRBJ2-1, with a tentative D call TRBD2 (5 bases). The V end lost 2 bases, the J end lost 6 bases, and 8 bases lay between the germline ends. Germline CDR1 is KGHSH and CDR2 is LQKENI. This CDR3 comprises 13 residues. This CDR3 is CASSPFEGNEQFF. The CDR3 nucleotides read TGTGCCAGCTCACCATTCGAGGGCAATGAGCAGTTCTTC.

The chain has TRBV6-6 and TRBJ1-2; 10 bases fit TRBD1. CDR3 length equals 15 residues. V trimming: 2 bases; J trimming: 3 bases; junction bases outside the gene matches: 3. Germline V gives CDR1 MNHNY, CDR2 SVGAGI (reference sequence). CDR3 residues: CASSYDGQGDYGYTF. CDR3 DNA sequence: TGTGCCAGCAGTTACGACGGACAGGGGGACTATGGCTACACCTTC.

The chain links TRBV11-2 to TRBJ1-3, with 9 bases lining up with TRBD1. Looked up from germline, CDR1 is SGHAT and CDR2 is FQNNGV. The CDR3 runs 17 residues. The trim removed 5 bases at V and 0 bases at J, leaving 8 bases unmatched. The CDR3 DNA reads TGTGCCAGCAGCACGCGGACAGGGGCGGACTCTGGAAACACCATATATTTT. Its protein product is CASSTRTGADSGNTIYF.

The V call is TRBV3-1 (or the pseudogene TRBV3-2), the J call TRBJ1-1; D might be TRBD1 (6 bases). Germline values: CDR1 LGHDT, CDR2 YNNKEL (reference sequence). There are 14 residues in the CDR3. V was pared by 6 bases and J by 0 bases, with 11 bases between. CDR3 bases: TGTGCCAGCAGAAAACAGGGCTTGAACACTGAAGCTTTCTTT. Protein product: CASRKQGLNTEAFF.

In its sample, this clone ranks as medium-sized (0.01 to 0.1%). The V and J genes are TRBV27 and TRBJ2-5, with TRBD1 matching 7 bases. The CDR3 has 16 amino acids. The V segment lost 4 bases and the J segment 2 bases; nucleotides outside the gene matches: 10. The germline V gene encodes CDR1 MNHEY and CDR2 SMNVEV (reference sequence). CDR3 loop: CASSSSGTEIQETQYF. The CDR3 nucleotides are TGTGCCAGCAGTTCCTCCGGGACAGAAATTCAAGAGACCCAGTACTTC.

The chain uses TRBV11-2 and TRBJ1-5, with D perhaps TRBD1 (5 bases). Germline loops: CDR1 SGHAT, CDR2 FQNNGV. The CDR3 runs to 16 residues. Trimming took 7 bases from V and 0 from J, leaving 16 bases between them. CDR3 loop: CASNPSGHYSNQPQHF. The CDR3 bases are TGTGCCAGCAACCCTTCAGGGCACTATAGCAATCAGCCCCAGCATTTT. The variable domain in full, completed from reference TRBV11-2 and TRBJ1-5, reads EAGVAQSPRYKIIEKRQSVAFWCNPISGHATLYWYQQILGQGPKLLIQFQNNGVVDDSQLPKDRFSAERLKGVDSTLKIQPAKLEDSAVYLCASNPSGHYSNQPQHFGDGTRLSIL.